A selection of T cell receptor beta chains follows, all from one sample in a study of response to subunit inactivated influenza vaccine. Using its own MiXCR run on the RT-PCR reads, TCRdb lists one record per CDR3 protein. The repertoire has about 700,000 distinct CDR3 sequences, about 15% of them found once; the top ten carry 6% to 9.5%. Material: PBMCs from blood, obtained around 15 days before vaccination. The receptors come from a man aged 50-60 years who received an inactivated influenza vaccine. The CDR3 runs from the conserved cysteine through the conserved F or W. A D gene is named only where the DNA matches it firmly. Size values are once, few and many counts, or a class for expanded clones, and some rows have none.

abundance | len | j_gene | v_gene | d_gene | CDR3aa | CDR3nt
NA | 15 | TRBJ2-7 | TRBV4-1 | NA | CASSQRSTEPYEQYF | TGCGCCAGCAGCCAACGGAGTACAGAGCCCTACGAGCAGTACTTC
many | 17 | TRBJ2-7 | TRBV29-1 | TRBD2 | CSVPLRLAGGDTYEQYF | TGCAGCGTCCCCTTGAGACTAGCGGGAGGGGATACTTACGAGCAGTACTTC
few | 15 | TRBJ2-7 | TRBV7-2 | NA | CASSLGFGRPYEQYF | TGTGCCAGCAGCTTAGGTTTCGGTCGTCCCTACGAGCAGTACTTC
NA | 15 | TRBJ2-7 | TRBV5-1 | NA | CASSPRQGGMHEQYF | TGCGCCAGCAGCCCCAGACAGGGAGGCATGCACGAGCAGTACTTC
few | 16 | TRBJ2-2 | TRBV7-2 | NA | CASSLSVTVNTGELFF | TGTGCCAGCAGCTTATCCGTGACGGTGAACACCGGGGAGCTGTTTTTT
NA | 15 | TRBJ2-7 | TRBV28 | TRBD1 | CASSSGQGWDSEQYF | TGTGCCAGCAGTTCGGGACAGGGGTGGGATTCCGAGCAGTACTTC
few | 15 | TRBJ2-5 | TRBV6-1 | NA | CASRPPLAFQETQYF | TGTGCCAGCAGACCCCCTCTAGCGTTCCAAGAGACCCAGTACTTC
NA | 13 | TRBJ1-1 | TRBV10-3 | NA | CAISHPGTYEAFF | TGTGCCATCAGTCATCCCGGGACCTATGAAGCTTTCTTT
NA | 17 | TRBJ1-2 | TRBV7-9 | TRBD1 | CASSSGRYNTGVYGYTF | TGTGCCAGCAGCTCAGGCCGATACAACACAGGGGTATATGGCTACACCTTC
few | 14 | TRBJ2-5 | TRBV2 | NA | CASSRDGARETQYF | TGTGCCAGCAGTAGGGACGGGGCAAGGGAGACCCAGTACTTC
few | 14 | TRBJ1-5 | TRBV12-3/TRBV12-4 | TRBD1 | CASSWDREDQPQHF | TGTGCCAGCAGCTGGGACAGGGAGGATCAGCCCCAGCATTTT
few | 16 | TRBJ2-3 | TRBV5-1 | TRBD2 | CASSIAAGGPTDTQYF | TGCGCCAGCAGCATAGCCGCGGGGGGGCCCACAGATACGCAGTATTTT
few | 15 | TRBJ2-1 | TRBV27 | NA | CASSYLGGPYNEQFF | TGTGCCAGCAGTTACCTTGGGGGTCCCTACAATGAGCAGTTCTTC
few | 15 | TRBJ2-7 | TRBV6-4 | TRBD2 | CASSEGGGLTHEQYF | TGTGCCAGCAGTGAGGGCGGGGGGCTCACCCACGAGCAGTACTTC
few | 16 | TRBJ2-4 | TRBV18 | TRBD2 | CASSQLAGLAKNIQYF | TGTGCCAGCTCGCAACTAGCGGGACTAGCCAAAAACATTCAGTACTTC
NA | 16 | TRBJ2-4 | TRBV12-3/TRBV12-4 | NA | CASSLLSMGAKNIQYF | TGTGCCAGCAGTTTACTGAGCATGGGGGCCAAAAACATTCAGTACTTC
NA | 14 | TRBJ2-1 | TRBV28 | NA | CASRRTSKGGEQFF | TGTGCCAGCAGAAGGACATCCAAAGGGGGTGAGCAGTTCTTC
NA | 18 | TRBJ2-2 | TRBV7-6 | NA | CASSLAVASVLSTGELFF | TGTGCCAGCAGCTTAGCGGTAGCTAGCGTTTTAAGCACCGGGGAGCTGTTTTTT
few | 14 | TRBJ1-6 | TRBV12-3/TRBV12-4 | NA | CASSLNKGFTPLHF | TGTGCCAGCAGTTTAAACAAGGGCTTTACACCCCTCCACTTT
NA | 14 | TRBJ2-5 | TRBV20-1 | NA | CSARRGPGGETQYF | TGCAGTGCTAGACGGGGTCCTGGGGGGGAGACCCAGTACTTC
many | 13 | TRBJ2-1 | TRBV9 | NA | CASSVATYNEQFF | TGTGCCAGCAGCGTAGCTACCTACAATGAGCAGTTCTTC
many | 15 | TRBJ1-2 | TRBV4-1 | NA | CASSQGVGSYYGYTF | TGCGCCAGCAGCCAAGGAGTGGGCTCGTACTATGGCTACACCTTC
few | 13 | TRBJ1-2 | TRBV6-2/TRBV6-3 | TRBD1 | CASSSYRGPGYTF | TGTGCCAGCAGTTCCTACAGGGGCCCGGGCTACACCTTC
NA | 17 | TRBJ1-4 | TRBV28 | TRBD1 | CASSLDEPGQEAEKLFF | TGTGCCAGCAGTTTAGATGAACCGGGACAGGAGGCTGAAAAACTGTTTTTT
few | 12 | TRBJ2-7 | TRBV3-1 | NA | CASSQGRYEQYF | TGTGCCAGCAGCCAGGGCCGCTACGAGCAGTACTTC
NA | 14 | TRBJ1-2 | TRBV4-1 | NA | CASSPPGQRGGYTF | TGCGCCAGCAGCCCTCCGGGCCAGAGGGGAGGCTACACCTTC
many | 14 | TRBJ2-7 | TRBV7-9 | NA | CASSPVGQPYEQYF | TGTGCCAGCAGCCCCGTGGGGCAGCCCTACGAGCAGTACTTC
NA | 14 | TRBJ2-3 | TRBV20-1 | TRBD1 | CSTKDRGWTDTQYF | TGCAGCACTAAGGACAGGGGGTGGACAGATACGCAGTATTTT
few | 17 | TRBJ2-1 | TRBV4-1 | TRBD2 | CASSQDELAGGYNEQFF | TGCGCCAGCAGCCAAGATGAACTAGCGGGGGGATACAATGAGCAGTTCTTC
few | 15 | TRBJ1-2 | TRBV4-1 | NA | CASSRGGQTNYGYTF | TGCGCCAGCAGCCGCGGTGGACAGACTAACTATGGCTACACCTTC
few | 13 | TRBJ2-1 | TRBV5-1 | NA | CASSFVGVNEQFF | TGCGCCAGCAGCTTCGTAGGGGTCAATGAGCAGTTCTTC
NA | 18 | TRBJ1-2 | TRBV5-5 | TRBD1 | CASSLVAGTGRESYGYTF | TGTGCCAGCAGCTTGGTCGCCGGGACAGGGAGAGAAAGCTATGGCTACACCTTC
NA | 13 | TRBJ2-2 | TRBV12-3/TRBV12-4 | NA | CASSRGVGGELFF | TGTGCCAGCAGTAGAGGGGTTGGCGGGGAGCTGTTTTTT
few | 17 | TRBJ2-3 | TRBV4-2 | TRBD2 | CASSQDDGGGVIDTQYF | TGTGCCAGCAGCCAAGACGATGGCGGGGGGGTTATTGATACGCAGTATTTT
NA | 16 | TRBJ2-4 | TRBV28 | TRBD2 | CASSLIISGRENIQYF | TGTGCCAGCAGTTTAATTATTAGCGGGAGGGAAAACATTCAGTACTTC
few | 14 | TRBJ1-2 | TRBV5-1 | NA | CASSLGEWRYGYTF | TGCGCCAGCAGCTTGGGAGAGTGGCGCTATGGCTACACCTTC
NA | 13 | TRBJ2-1 | TRBV5-1 | NA | CASIPARGGEQFF | TGCGCCAGTATCCCGGCTAGGGGTGGTGAGCAGTTCTTC
few | 15 | TRBJ2-3 | TRBV19 | TRBD2 | CATRRLAGGPDTQYF | TGTGCCACTCGGCGGCTAGCGGGAGGGCCAGATACGCAGTATTTT
few | 12 | TRBJ1-1 | TRBV29-1 | NA | CSVSQRGTEAFF | TGCAGCGTTAGTCAGAGGGGCACTGAAGCTTTCTTT
NA | 16 | TRBJ2-1 | TRBV9 | TRBD2 | CASSVLGTSYYNEQFF | TGTGCCAGCAGCGTGTTAGGGACTAGTTACTACAATGAGCAGTTCTTC
few | 14 | TRBJ2-7 | TRBV12-3/TRBV12-4 | NA | CASRAGTVTYEQYF | TGTGCCAGCAGAGCCGGGACGGTGACCTACGAGCAGTACTTC
few | 15 | TRBJ2-1 | TRBV6-5 | TRBD1 | CASSSRDRLYNEQFF | TGTGCCAGCAGTTCCCGGGACAGGCTATACAATGAGCAGTTCTTC
NA | 15 | TRBJ2-1 | TRBV7-2 | TRBD2 | CASSFNSGRGNEQFF | TGTGCCAGCAGCTTTAATAGCGGGAGGGGCAATGAGCAGTTCTTC
many | 16 | TRBJ1-5 | TRBV3-1 | NA | CASSHPGPFDNQPQHF | TGTGCCAGCAGCCACCCCGGGCCCTTCGACAATCAGCCCCAGCATTTT
few | 17 | TRBJ2-2 | TRBV6-5 | TRBD2 | CASSFYSGIRNTGELFF | TGTGCCAGCAGTTTCTATAGCGGGATAAGGAACACCGGGGAGCTGTTTTTT
few | 15 | TRBJ2-7 | TRBV29-1 | NA | CSVEDPDRSSYEQYF | TGCAGCGTTGAGGACCCTGACAGGAGCTCCTACGAGCAGTACTTC
many | 12 | TRBJ2-1 | TRBV7-2 | NA | CASSLYLYEQFF | TGTGCCAGCAGCTTATACTTATATGAGCAGTTCTTC
NA | 15 | TRBJ2-3 | TRBV7-9 | NA | CASSLRITSTDTQYF | TGTGCCAGCAGCTTAAGAATCACCAGCACAGATACGCAGTATTTT
NA | 13 | TRBJ2-7 | TRBV6-2/TRBV6-3 | TRBD1 | CASKGTGSYEQYF | TGTGCCAGCAAGGGGACAGGTTCCTACGAGCAGTACTTC
many | 12 | TRBJ2-7 | TRBV14 | NA | CASSQVTYEQYF | TGTGCCAGCAGCCAAGTCACCTACGAGCAGTACTTC
many | 13 | TRBJ1-1 | TRBV6-6 | NA | CASSYPSQGSTIF | TGTGCCAGCAGTTACCCCAGTCAGGGGTCCACGATCTTT
many | 11 | TRBJ2-2 | TRBV2 | NA | CASSEPGELFF | TGTGCCAGCAGTGAACCCGGGGAGCTGTTTTTT
NA | 13 | TRBJ1-4 | TRBV15 | NA | CATSRDRREKLFF | TGTGCCACCAGCAGAGATCGGCGTGAAAAACTGTTTTTT
NA | 17 | TRBJ2-7 | TRBV4-3 | NA | CASSQELGTPFSYEQYF | TGCGCCAGCAGCCAAGAGCTCGGGACACCATTCTCCTACGAGCAGTACTTC
few | 14 | TRBJ2-1 | TRBV4-1 | TRBD2 | CASSRVSGVNEQFF | TGCGCCAGCAGCCGAGTTAGCGGGGTCAATGAGCAGTTCTTC